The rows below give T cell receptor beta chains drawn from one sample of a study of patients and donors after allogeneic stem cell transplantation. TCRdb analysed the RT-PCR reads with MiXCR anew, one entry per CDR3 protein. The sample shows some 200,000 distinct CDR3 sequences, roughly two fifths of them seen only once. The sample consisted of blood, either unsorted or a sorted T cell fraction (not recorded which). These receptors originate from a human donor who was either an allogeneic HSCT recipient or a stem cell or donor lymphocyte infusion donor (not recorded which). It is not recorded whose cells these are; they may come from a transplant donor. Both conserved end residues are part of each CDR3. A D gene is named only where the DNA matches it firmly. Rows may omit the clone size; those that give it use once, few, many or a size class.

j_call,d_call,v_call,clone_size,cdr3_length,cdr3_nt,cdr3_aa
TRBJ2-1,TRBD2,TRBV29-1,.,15,TGCAGCGTGGGAGGGACTAGCGGGAGCAATACAGAGCAGTTCTTC,CSVGGTSGSNTEQFF
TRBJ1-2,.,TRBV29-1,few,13,TGCAGCGTTTCTAAAGGCAGCAACTATGGCTACACCTTC,CSVSKGSNYGYTF
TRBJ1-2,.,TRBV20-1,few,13,TGCAGTGCTATGGAGGGGGCTAACTATGGCTACACCTTC,CSAMEGANYGYTF
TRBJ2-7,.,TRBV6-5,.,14,TGTGCCAGCAGTTACCGGCAATCCCAATACGAGCAGTACTTC,CASSYRQSQYEQYF
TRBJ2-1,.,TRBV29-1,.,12,TGCAGCGTTGGGGGGTCGAGCTATGAGCAGTTCTTC,CSVGGSSYEQFF
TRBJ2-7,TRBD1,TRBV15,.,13,TGTGCCATTTCCCGGGACAGGGGATTCGAGCAGTACTTC,CAISRDRGFEQYF
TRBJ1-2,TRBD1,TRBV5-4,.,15,TGTGCCAGCAGCTTGGGAGGGGGCCAACACTATGGCTACACCTTC,CASSLGGGQHYGYTF
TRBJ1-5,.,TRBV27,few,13,TGTGCCAGCAGTTGGGGGGGCGATCAGCCCCAGCATTTT,CASSWGGDQPQHF
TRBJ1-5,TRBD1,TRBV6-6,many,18,TGTGCCAGCAGTTACCCATCCGCCGGGACAGGATACAATCAGCCCCAGCATTTT,CASSYPSAGTGYNQPQHF
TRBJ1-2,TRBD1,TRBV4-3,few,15,TGCGCCAGCAGCCAAGCCAGACAGGGTAGCTATGGCTACACCTTC,CASSQARQGSYGYTF
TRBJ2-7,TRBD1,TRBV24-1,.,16,TGTGCCACCAGTGACACTGTTGGACAGGGGGCTTACGAGCAGTACTTC,CATSDTVGQGAYEQYF
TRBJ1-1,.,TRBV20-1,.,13,TGCAGTGCTAGAGATCTTGGGGGCACTGAAGCTTTCTTT,CSARDLGGTEAFF
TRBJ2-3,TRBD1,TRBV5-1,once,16,TGCGCCAGCAGCTCCGGACAGGGAGAGATCACAGATACGCAGTATTTT,CASSSGQGEITDTQYF
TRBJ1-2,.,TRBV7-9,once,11,TGTGCCAGCAGCTACGGGGATGGCTACACCTTC,CASSYGDGYTF
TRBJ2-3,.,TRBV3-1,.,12,TGTGCCAGCAGTCCGGTGGAGGATACGCAGTATTTT,CASSPVEDTQYF
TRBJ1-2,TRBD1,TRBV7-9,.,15,TGTGCCATCTTCCCACTCAGACAGGGCGCTTATGGCTACACCTTC,CAIFPLRQGAYGYTF
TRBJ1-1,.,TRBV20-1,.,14,TGCAGTGCTAGTGGGGAACACAAGAACACTGAAGCTTTCTTT,CSASGEHKNTEAFF
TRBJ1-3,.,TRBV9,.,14,TGTGCCAGCAGCGTAGCGGCATATGGAAACACCATATATTTT,CASSVAAYGNTIYF
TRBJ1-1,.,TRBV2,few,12,TGTGCCAGGAGCCCACGGGGTACTGAAGCTTTCTTT,CARSPRGTEAFF
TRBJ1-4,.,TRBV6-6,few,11,TGTGCCAGCAGAGAGGGTGAAAAACTGTTTTTT,CASREGEKLFF
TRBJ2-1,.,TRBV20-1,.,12,TGCAGTGCCAGGACAGAGAACATTGAGCAGTTCTTC,CSARTENIEQFF
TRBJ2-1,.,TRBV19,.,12,TGTGCCAGTAGTATAACCTACAATGAGCAGTTCTTC,CASSITYNEQFF
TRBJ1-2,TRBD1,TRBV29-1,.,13,TGCAGTGTGCTCGGACAGGGTGATGAAGGCTACACCTTC,CSVLGQGDEGYTF
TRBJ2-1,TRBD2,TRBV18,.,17,TGTGCCAGCTCATCCAGGACTAGCGGGGAATCCTACAATGAGCAGTTCTTC,CASSSRTSGESYNEQFF
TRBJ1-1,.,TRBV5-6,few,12,TGTGCCAGCAGCTCTCAGCAGGGTGGAGCTTTCTTT,CASSSQQGGAFF
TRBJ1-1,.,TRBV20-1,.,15,TGCAGTGCTAGAGATTATCGGGGAGTTCGAACTGAAGCTTTCTTT,CSARDYRGVRTEAFF
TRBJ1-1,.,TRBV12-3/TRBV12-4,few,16,TGTGCCAGCAGTTTAACAGGGAATTTCGCGGACACTGAAGCTTTCTTT,CASSLTGNFADTEAFF
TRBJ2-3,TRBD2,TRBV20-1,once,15,TGCAGTGCTTTTATAGCGGGAGGGTACACAGATACGCAGTATTTT,CSAFIAGGYTDTQYF
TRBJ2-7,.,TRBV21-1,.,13,TGTGCCAGCAGCAAAGGACAGTCCTACGAGCAGTACTTC,CASSKGQSYEQYF
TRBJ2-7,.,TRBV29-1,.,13,TGCAGCGTAGAGGACCTGGCCGGGTACGAGCAGTACTTC,CSVEDLAGYEQYF
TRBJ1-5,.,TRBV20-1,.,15,TGCAGTGCTAGAGGGGATCGGGACAGCAATCAGCCCCAGCATTTT,CSARGDRDSNQPQHF
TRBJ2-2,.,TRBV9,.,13,TGTGCCAGCAGCGTAGAATACACCGGGGAGCTGTTTTTT,CASSVEYTGELFF
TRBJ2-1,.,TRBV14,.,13,TGTGCCAGCAGCCAAGCTCCGGGGAATGAGCAGTTCTTC,CASSQAPGNEQFF
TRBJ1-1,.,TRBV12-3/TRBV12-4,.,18,TGTGCCAGCAGCCCAGCTCCCCACCATTCGGGTGGGAACACTGAAGCTTTCTTT,CASSPAPHHSGGNTEAFF
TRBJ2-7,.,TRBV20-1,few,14,TGCAGTGCCCCCGGGCAGCTCACTACCTACGAGCAGTACTTC,CSAPGQLTTYEQYF
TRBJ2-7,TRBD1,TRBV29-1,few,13,TGCAGCGTCTCGTCCACAGGGGGCGCCGAGCAGTACTTC,CSVSSTGGAEQYF
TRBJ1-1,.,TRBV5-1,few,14,TGCGCCAGCAGCTTGTCAGGGGTTGACACTGAAGCTTTCTTT,CASSLSGVDTEAFF
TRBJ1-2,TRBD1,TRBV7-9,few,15,TGTGCCAGCAGCTTAAAGAGGGGGCTGAACTATGGCTACACCTTC,CASSLKRGLNYGYTF
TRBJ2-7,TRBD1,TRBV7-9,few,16,TGTGCCAGCAGTCCCTCACAGGGGGCAAAACTACTCGAGCAGTACTTC,CASSPSQGAKLLEQYF
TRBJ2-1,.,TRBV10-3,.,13,TGTGCCAGGTCCGCGGGGCCAGGCAATGAGCAGTTCTTC,CARSAGPGNEQFF
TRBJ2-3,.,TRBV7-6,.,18,TGTGCCAGCAGCTTAGGGGGAAGAGGGATAGTCATCACAGATACGCAGTATTTT,CASSLGGRGIVITDTQYF
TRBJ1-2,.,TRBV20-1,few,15,TGCAGTGCTAGAGGTTCTACCGGGACGATCATAGGCTACACCTTC,CSARGSTGTIIGYTF
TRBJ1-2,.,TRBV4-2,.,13,TGTGCCAGCAGCCAAGATGGAGGGAGTGGCTACACCTTC,CASSQDGGSGYTF
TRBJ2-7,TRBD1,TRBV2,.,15,TGTGCCAGCTTAATAAGGGGACAGGGCGAGGGCGAGCAGTACTTC,CASLIRGQGEGEQYF
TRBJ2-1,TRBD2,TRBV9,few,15,TGTGCCAGCAGCTCTAGCGGGAGGGCCTACAATGAGCAGTTCTTC,CASSSSGRAYNEQFF
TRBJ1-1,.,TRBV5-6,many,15,TGTGCCAGCAGCGCCTGGGACCGACAGAACACTGAAGCTTTCTTT,CASSAWDRQNTEAFF
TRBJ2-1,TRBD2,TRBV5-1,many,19,TGCGCCAGCAGCACGGGACTAGCGGGAGGGATAAGCTCCTACAATGAGCAGTTCTTC,CASSTGLAGGISSYNEQFF
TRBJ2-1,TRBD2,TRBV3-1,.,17,TGTGCCAGCAGCCAAGATAAGGGACTAGCGGGAGCCAATGAGCAGTTCTTC,CASSQDKGLAGANEQFF
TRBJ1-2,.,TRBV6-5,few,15,TGTGCCAGCAGTTCGGGTCTGGGTCTATCGTATGGCTACACCTTC,CASSSGLGLSYGYTF